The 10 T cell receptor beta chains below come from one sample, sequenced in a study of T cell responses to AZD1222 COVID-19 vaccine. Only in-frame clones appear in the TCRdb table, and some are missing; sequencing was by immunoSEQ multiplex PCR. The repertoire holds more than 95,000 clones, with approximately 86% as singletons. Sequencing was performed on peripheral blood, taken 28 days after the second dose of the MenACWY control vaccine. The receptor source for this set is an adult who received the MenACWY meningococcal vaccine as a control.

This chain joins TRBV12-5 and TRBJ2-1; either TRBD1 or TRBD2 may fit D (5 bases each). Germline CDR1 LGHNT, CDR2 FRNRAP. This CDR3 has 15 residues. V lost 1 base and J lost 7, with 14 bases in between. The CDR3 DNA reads TGTGCTAGTGGTTTGGGGGACGTACCTACGAATGAGCAGTTCTTC. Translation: CASGLGDVPTNEQFF. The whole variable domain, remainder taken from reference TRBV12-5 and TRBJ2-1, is DARVTQTPRHKVTEMGQEVTMRCQPILGHNTVFWYRQTMMQGLELLAYFRNRAPLDDSGMPKDRFSAEMPDATLATLKIQPSEPRDSAVYFCASGLGDVPTNEQFFGPGTRLTVL.

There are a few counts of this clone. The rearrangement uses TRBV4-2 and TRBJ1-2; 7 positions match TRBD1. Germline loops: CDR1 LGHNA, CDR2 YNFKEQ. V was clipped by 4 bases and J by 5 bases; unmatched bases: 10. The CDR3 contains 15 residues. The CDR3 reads CASSPEGGGRYGYTF. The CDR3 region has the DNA TGTGCCAGCAGCCCTGAAGGGGGCGGTAGGTATGGCTACACCTTC.

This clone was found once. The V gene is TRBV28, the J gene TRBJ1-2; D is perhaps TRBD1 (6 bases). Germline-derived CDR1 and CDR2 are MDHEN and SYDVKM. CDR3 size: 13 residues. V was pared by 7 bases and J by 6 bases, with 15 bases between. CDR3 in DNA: TGTGCCAGCATCGACAGGCGTTATGATGGCTACACCTTC. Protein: CASIDRRYDGYTF.

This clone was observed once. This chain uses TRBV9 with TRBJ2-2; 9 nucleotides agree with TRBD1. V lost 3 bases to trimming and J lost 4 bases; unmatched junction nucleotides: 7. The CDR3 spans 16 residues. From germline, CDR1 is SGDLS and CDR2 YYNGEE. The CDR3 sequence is CASSGGTGYATGELFF. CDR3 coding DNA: TGTGCCAGCAGCGGTGGGACAGGGTACGCCACCGGGGAGCTGTTTTTT.

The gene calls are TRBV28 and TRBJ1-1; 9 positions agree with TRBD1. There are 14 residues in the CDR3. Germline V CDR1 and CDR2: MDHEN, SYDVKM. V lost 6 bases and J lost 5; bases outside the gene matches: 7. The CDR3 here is CASSLTGGRTEAFF. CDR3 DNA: TGTGCCAGCAGCCTCACAGGGGGCCGGACTGAAGCTTTCTTT. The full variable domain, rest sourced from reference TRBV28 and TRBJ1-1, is DVKVTQSSRYLVKRTGEKVFLECVQDMDHENMFWYRQDPGLGLRLIYFSYDVKMKEKGDIPEGYSVSREKKERFSLILESASTNQTSMYLCASSLTGGRTEAFFGQGTRLTVV.

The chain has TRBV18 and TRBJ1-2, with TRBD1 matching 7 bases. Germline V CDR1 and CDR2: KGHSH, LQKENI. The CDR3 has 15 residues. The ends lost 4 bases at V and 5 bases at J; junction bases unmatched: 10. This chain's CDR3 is CASSLADRSGYGYTF. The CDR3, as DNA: TGTGCCAGCTCACTAGCGGACAGGAGCGGATATGGCTACACCTTC.

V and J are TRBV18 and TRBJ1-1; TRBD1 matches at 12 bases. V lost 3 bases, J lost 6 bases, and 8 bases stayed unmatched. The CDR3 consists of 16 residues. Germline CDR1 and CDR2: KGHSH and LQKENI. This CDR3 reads CASSPGTGGMGPEAFF. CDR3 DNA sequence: TGTGCCAGCTCACCCGGGACAGGGGGCATGGGCCCTGAAGCTTTCTTT.

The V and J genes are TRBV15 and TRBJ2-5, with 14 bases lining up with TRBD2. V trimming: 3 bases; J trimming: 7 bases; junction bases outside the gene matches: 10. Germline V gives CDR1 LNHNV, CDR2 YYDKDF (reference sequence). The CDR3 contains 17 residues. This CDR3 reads CATSSSPGTSGGMTQYF. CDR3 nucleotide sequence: TGTGCCACCAGCAGCTCCCCCGGGACTAGCGGGGGCATGACCCAGTACTTC. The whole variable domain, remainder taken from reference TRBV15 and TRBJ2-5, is DAMVIQNPRYQVTQFGKPVTLSCSQTLNHNVMYWYQQKSSQAPKLLFHYYDKDFNNEADTPDNFQSRRPNTSFCFLDIRSPGLGDTAMYLCATSSSPGTSGGMTQYFGPGTRLLVL.

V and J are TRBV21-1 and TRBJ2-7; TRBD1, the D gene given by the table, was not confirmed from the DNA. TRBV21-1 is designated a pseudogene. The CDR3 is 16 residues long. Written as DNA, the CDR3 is TGTGCCAGCAGCCAACCCTGCAGGTCAGCTTCCTACGAGCAGTACTTC. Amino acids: CASSQPCRSASYEQYF.

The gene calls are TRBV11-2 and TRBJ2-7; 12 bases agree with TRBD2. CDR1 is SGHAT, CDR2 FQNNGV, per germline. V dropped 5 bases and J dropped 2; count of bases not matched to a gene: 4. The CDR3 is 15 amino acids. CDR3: CASSVGLAGTYEQYF. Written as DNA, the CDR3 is TGTGCCAGCAGCGTCGGACTAGCGGGGACCTACGAGCAGTACTTC.